The clone carrying this T cell receptor beta chain was found many times. Antigen specificity is unknown. The sample originates from a study of T cells in Graves' hyperthyroidism and ophthalmopathy. Regions amplified from RNA transcripts were the TCR beta CDR3 regions. The TCR CDR3 first-round RT-PCR relied on the HTBI primer set. In TCRdb, the multiplex PCR reads were re-called with MiXCR into one record per CDR3 protein. The sample yields a few hundred thousand distinct CDR3 sequences, around 15% seen once. PBMCs were obtained from about 10 ml fresh peripheral blood. The germline V and J ends were trimmed by 0 bases and 6 bases, with 19 bases remaining between them. The germline gives CDR1 SGHRS, CDR2 YFSETQ. This CDR3 comprises 17 residues. Findings and caveats of the study: Expanded thyroid clonotypes (above 0.001) were mostly also found in blood.

The chain recombines TRBV5-1 with TRBJ2-1; D perhaps matches TRBD2 (6 bases). The specimen was blood. The clonotype was recovered from a middle-aged woman with Graves' ophthalmopathy. In nucleotides, the CDR3 is TGCGCCAGCAGCTTGGCCACTAGCAATCACGGGTTCAATGAGCAGTTCTTC. Residues: CASSLATSNHGFNEQFF. Full variable domain (missing parts from reference TRBV5-1 and TRBJ2-1): KAGVTQTPRYLIKTRGQQVTLSCSPISGHRSVSWYQQTPGQGLQFLFEYFSETQRNKGNFPGRFSGRQFSNSRSEMNVSTLELGDSALYLCASSLATSNHGFNEQFFGPGTRLTVL.